Shown below are 24 T cell receptor beta chains from a single sample sequenced in a study of cytomegalovirus exposure and HLA in healthy donors. Primers included in the PCR were 60 Vbeta and 13 Jbeta primers. Some clones are missing from TCRdb's copy, which holds only in-frame ones; the method was immunoSEQ multiplex PCR. The sample holds approximately 88,000 clones, more than 60% seen once. Sequences were obtained from PBMCs. Receptor source: a man aged 50 to 59 in good health and CMV-seropositive.

This clone was seen more than once but under ten times. This chain uses TRBV4-2 with TRBJ1-4; 10 bases line up with TRBD1. Germline values: CDR1 LGHNA, CDR2 YNFKEQ. This CDR3 is 15 amino acids long. The junction had 7 bases not matched to a gene; V was cut back by 4 bases and J by 8 bases. Written as DNA, the CDR3 is TGTGCCAGCAGCCGAGGGACAGGGGAAGGAGAAAAACTGTTTTTT. This gives the protein CASSRGTGEGEKLFF.

J is TRBJ2-7 and V is TRBV9, with 10 bases that match TRBD1. V was clipped by 3 bases and J by 0 bases; unmatched bases: 3. Germline assignment: CDR1 SGDLS and CDR2 YYNGEE. The CDR3 contains 15 residues. The CDR3 loop reads CASSARDRGSYEQYF. CDR3 DNA sequence: TGTGCCAGCAGCGCACGGGACAGGGGCTCCTACGAGCAGTACTTC.

The V gene is TRBV6-6, the J gene TRBJ2-1; D may be TRBD2 (6 bases). V dropped 4 bases and J dropped 0 bases, with 13 bases sitting between them. From germline, CDR1 is MNHNY and CDR2 SVGAGI (reference sequence). The CDR3 length is 16 residues. The CDR3 here is CASSSGELSSYNEQFF. The CDR3 nucleotides are TGTGCCAGCAGTTCGGGGGAACTAAGCTCCTACAATGAGCAGTTCTTC.

The chain carries TRBV19 and TRBJ1-1; 8 bases fit TRBD1. Per germline, CDR1 LNHDA and CDR2 SQIVND (reference sequence). This CDR3 is 14 amino acids long. Unmatched junction bases numbered 4, after V lost 5 bases and J lost 2 bases. In DNA, the CDR3 is TGTGCCAGTAGTCACAGGGGGGGAAACACTGAAGCTTTCTTT. Residues: CASSHRGGNTEAFF.

This chain uses TRBV6-1 with TRBJ1-5, with 11 bases that match TRBD1. Germline CDR1 is MNHNS and CDR2 is SASEGT. V shed 8 bases, J shed 6 bases, and the junction held 9 bases outside the gene matches. The CDR3 is 15 residues long. CDR3 DNA: TGTGCCAGCGGTAGGGACAGGGGGTTATTTCAGCCCCAGCATTTT. Translated: CASGRDRGLFQPQHF.

The chain carries TRBV29-1 and TRBJ1-1, with D uncertain. This CDR3 comprises 12 residues. From germline, CDR1 is SQVTM and CDR2 ANQGSEA. V was shortened by 6 bases and J by 1 base, with 9 bases between the two germline ends. The CDR3 protein is CSVDPGNTEAFF. The CDR3, as DNA: TGCAGCGTAGACCCGGGGAACACTGAAGCTTTCTTT.

The V and J genes are TRBV6-6 and TRBJ2-5; TRBD1 is a possible D gene (5 bases). CDR1 and CDR2 (germline): MNHNY, SVGAGI (reference sequence). V lost 4 bases, J lost 5 bases, and 8 bases lay in between. This CDR3 has 12 residues. The DNA for the CDR3 is TGTGCCAGCAGTTGGGGCGCGGAGACCCAGTACTTC. Residues: CASSWGAETQYF.

This clone was picked up a small number of times. The chain has TRBV19 and TRBJ2-7, with 16 bases lining up with TRBD2. This CDR3 comprises 19 residues. V lost 4 bases and J lost 0; bases outside the gene matches: 9. Germline V gene data show CDR1 as LNHDA and CDR2 as SQIVND (reference sequence). This CDR3 reads CASSTRPGTSGGASYEQYF. The CDR3 nucleotides are TGTGCCAGTAGTACCCGTCCCGGGACTAGCGGGGGGGCCTCCTACGAGCAGTACTTC.

The CDR3 nucleotides read TGTGCCAGTAGTACAGGGTTTGGATCTGGAAACACCATATATTTT. Its protein product is CASSTGFGSGNTIYF. This sequence joins TRBV19 and TRBJ1-3; tentative D call: TRBD1 (5 bases). In germline, CDR1 is LNHDA, CDR2 SQIVND (reference sequence). V lost 4 bases and J 1 base, leaving 11 bases between the germline ends. The CDR3 totals 15 residues.

The rearrangement joins TRBV7-2 to TRBJ1-4; TRBD1 is a possible D gene (6 bases). Germline CDR1 SGHTA, CDR2 FQGNSA. This CDR3 is built from 14 residues. V gave up 7 bases and J gave up 2 bases, with 11 bases separating them. For the CDR3, the DNA is TGTGCCAGCACCAGGACAGAGACTAATGAAAAACTGTTTTTT. This codes for CASTRTETNEKLFF.

This sequence joins TRBV25-1 and TRBJ2-3; D is perhaps TRBD2 (7 bases). Per the germline V gene, CDR1 is MGHDK and CDR2 is SYGVNS. The CDR3 runs to 16 residues. Trimming took 4 bases from V and 6 from J, leaving 20 bases between them. The CDR3 spells CASSGYPGGPRDTQYF. The DNA of the CDR3 is TGTGCCAGCAGTGGATACCCCGGGGGGCCGCGGGATACGCAGTATTTT. Full variable domain (rest looked up from reference TRBV25-1 and TRBJ2-3): EADIYQTPRYLVIGTGKKITLECSQTMGHDKMYWYQQDPGMELHLIHYSYGVNSTEKGDLSSESTVSRIRTEHFPLTLESARPSHTSQYLCASSGYPGGPRDTQYFGPGTRLTVL.

This chain uses TRBV19 with TRBJ2-1; D is perhaps TRBD2 (6 bases). CDR1 and CDR2 (germline): LNHDA, SQIVND (reference sequence). Trimming left V 1 base short and J 2 bases short, with 9 bases between. CDR3 length: 15 residues. For the CDR3, the DNA is TGTGCCAGTAGTATAGCCCTAGCGCCCTACAATGAGCAGTTCTTC. Translation: CASSIALAPYNEQFF.

The chain joins TRBV28 to TRBJ2-7, with a possible D match to TRBD1 (5 bases). The V end lost 1 base, the J end lost 3 bases, and 7 bases lay between the germline ends. Per the germline V gene, CDR1 is MDHEN and CDR2 is SYDVKM. The CDR3 spans 13 residues. The CDR3 DNA follows: TGTGCCAGCAGTTTATTGGGGCTCTACGAGCAGTACTTC. Translated, it gives CASSLLGLYEQYF.

CDR3 sequence: CASSQDYQGGYEQYF. In DNA form, the CDR3 reads TGCGCCAGCAGCCAAGATTATCAGGGCGGTTACGAGCAGTACTTC. V gene TRBV4-3 combines with J gene TRBJ2-7, with a tentative D call TRBD1 (5 bases). The germline V and J ends were trimmed by 0 bases and 4 bases, with 13 bases remaining between them. The CDR3 is made up of 15 amino acids. Germline CDR1 and CDR2: LGHNA and YSLEER.

The chain couples TRBV7-2 to TRBJ1-1; 8 bases are shared with TRBD1. The V and J ends lost 3 bases and 5 bases, in that order; junction bases with no gene match: 8. Germline CDR1 SGHTA, CDR2 FQGNSA. This CDR3 is built from 15 residues. The CDR3 protein is CASSLAYRGGTEAFF. CDR3 in DNA: TGTGCCAGCAGCTTGGCTTACAGGGGGGGGACTGAAGCTTTCTTT. Based on the CDR3 plus reference TRBV7-2 and TRBJ1-1, the full variable domain is GAGVSQSPSNKVTEKGKDVELRCDPISGHTALYWYRQSLGQGLEFLIYFQGNSAPDKSGLPSDRFSAERTGGSVSTLTIQRTQQEDSAVYLCASSLAYRGGTEAFFGQGTRLTVV.

About this clone: One junction end disagrees with the germline gene, perhaps due to a read error. The V and J genes are TRBV30 and TRBJ1-2, with TRBD1 identical over 9 bases. The CDR3 loop spans 17 amino acids. CDR1 is GTSNPN, CDR2 SVGIG, per germline (reference sequence). The CDR3 here is CAWSVRDRVLFNYGYPF. For the CDR3, the DNA is TGTGCCTGGAGTGTCAGGGACAGGGTCCTCTTCAACTATGGCTACCCCTTC.

V and J are TRBV9 and TRBJ1-1; D unclear. V was trimmed by 3 bases and J by 1 base, leaving 10 bases between them. The CDR3 runs 14 residues. Per germline, CDR1 SGDLS and CDR2 YYNGEE. CDR3 sequence: CASSGNTANTEAFF. Written as DNA, the CDR3 is TGTGCCAGCAGCGGGAATACAGCGAACACTGAAGCTTTCTTT.

The rearrangement links TRBV7-2 to TRBJ2-2, with 8 bases matching TRBD2. The length of the CDR3 is 14 residues. Germline lookup yields CDR1 SGHTA and CDR2 FQGNSA. After removal of 5 bases from V and 5 bases from J, the junction contained 4 bases not matched to a gene. In nucleotides, the CDR3 is TGTGCCAGCAGCCCCATAGCGGGGACCGGGGAGCTGTTTTTT. Translated, it gives CASSPIAGTGELFF.

A few counts support this clone. The CDR3 spells CASSQDTDRVGVQYF. The CDR3 coding sequence is TGTGCCAGCAGCCAAGACACGGACAGGGTCGGTGTGCAGTACTTC. The chain couples TRBV4-2 to TRBJ2-7, with TRBD1 identical over 8 bases. Germline values: CDR1 LGHNA, CDR2 YNFKEQ. The length of the CDR3 is 15 residues. The junction had 10 bases not matched to a gene; V was cut back by 0 bases and J by 9 bases.

The rearrangement links TRBV5-4 to TRBJ2-6, with D possibly being TRBD1 (5 bases). V dropped 4 bases and J dropped 1 base, with 18 bases sitting between them. From germline, CDR1 is SGHNT and CDR2 YYREEE (reference sequence). The CDR3 length is 18 residues. The chain's CDR3 is CASSEQLGALSGANVLTF. For the CDR3, the DNA is TGTGCCAGCAGCGAACAATTAGGGGCTCTATCTGGGGCCAACGTCCTGACTTTC.

V gene TRBV7-2 combines with J gene TRBJ1-1, with D perhaps matching TRBD1 (6 bases). CDR1 is SGHTA and CDR2 is FQGNSA in the germline V gene. V lost 7 bases and J lost 3, with 15 bases in between. CDR3 length: 14 residues. The chain's CDR3 is CASTEITGHTEAFF. CDR3 sequence (DNA): TGTGCCAGCACCGAAATAACAGGGCACACTGAAGCTTTCTTT.

The V and J genes are TRBV11-2 and TRBJ1-2; D not certain. V was shortened by 3 bases and J by 4 bases, with 12 bases between the two germline ends. Germline CDR1 is SGHAT and CDR2 is FQNNGV. This CDR3 is 14 amino acids long. The CDR3 sequence: CASSFEGGSYGYTF. CDR3 bases: TGTGCCAGCAGCTTTGAGGGAGGTAGCTATGGCTACACCTTC.

CDR3 region: CASSLFASGGQETQYF. The DNA of the CDR3 is TGCGCCAGCAGCTTGTTCGCTAGCGGGGGGCAAGAGACCCAGTACTTC. The chain employs TRBV5-1 and TRBJ2-5, with 11 bases matching TRBD2. The CDR3 length is 16 residues. J gave up 2 bases and V 1 base, and 4 bases lay outside the gene matches. The V gene's germline CDR1 is SGHRS and CDR2 YFSETQ.

This clone was seen a few times. The CDR3 loop reads CASSLADKGYSPLHF. The CDR3 DNA reads as TGTGCCAGCAGCTTAGCCGACAAGGGGTATTCACCCCTCCACTTT. V usage is TRBV7-2 and J usage is TRBJ1-6; tentative D call: TRBD1 (5 bases). CDR3 length: 15 residues. Germline V gene lookup returns CDR1 SGHTA and CDR2 FQGNSA. V was trimmed by 0 bases and J by 8 bases, leaving 11 bases between them.